These T cell receptor beta chains were read from a single sample in a study of blood T cell repertoires in COVID-19. The assay was immunoSEQ multiplex PCR, and TCRdb's table has in-frame clones only and misses some. In the table there are 170,000 or so clones, nearly 80% of which are singletons. The sample consisted of peripheral blood. The origin of the receptors is a woman in her seventies with acute or convalescent COVID-19. Each CDR3 is given with its conserved first and last residue. D genes are given only for firm matches. Clone size is shown for a subset of rows, as once, few, many or a class of expanded clone.

v_gene	j_gene	d_gene	abundance	CDR3nt	CDR3aa
TRBV2	TRBJ2-2	NA	NA	TGTGCCACAAGGGAGGGGACAGGGAACACCGGGGAGCTGTTTTTT	CATREGTGNTGELFF
TRBV3-1/TRBV3-2	TRBJ1-4	NA	NA	TGTGCCAGCAGCCACCCTCTCGCGGGGAGGGGGGAAAAACTGTTTTTT	CASSHPLAGRGEKLFF
TRBV6-1	TRBJ2-5	NA	NA	TGTGCCAGCAGTGACAATAACGGGGTCTTTGGGGAGACCCAGTACTTC	CASSDNNGVFGETQYF
TRBV5-6	TRBJ2-5	NA	few	TGTGCCAGCAGCTCACTAGCTTTGGAGACCCAGTACTTC	CASSSLALETQYF
TRBV4-2	TRBJ2-7	TRBD2	medium-sized	TGTGCCAGCAGCCAAGATCGGATAGCGGGAGGGGGGGAGCAGTACTTC	CASSQDRIAGGGEQYF
TRBV4-1	TRBJ2-1	TRBD2	once	TGCGCCAGCAGTCTGACTAGCGGCCGAGAGCAGTTCTTC	CASSLTSGREQFF
TRBV3-1/TRBV3-2	TRBJ2-3	NA	NA	TGTGCCAGCAGCCGTAGACTAGGAGCCCGCACAGATACGCAGTATTTT	CASSRRLGARTDTQYF
TRBV28	TRBJ2-1	NA	NA	TGTGCCAGCAGTTTATCTGTTCATGAGCAGTTCTTC	CASSLSVHEQFF
TRBV2	TRBJ1-4	NA	once	TGTGCCAGCAGGTCGATTGGCGAAAAACTGTTTTTT	CASRSIGEKLFF
TRBV6-2/TRBV6-3	TRBJ2-7	NA	NA	TGTGCCAGCAGTTACGAGGACACGTTAAAAGGTAGTTACGAGCAGTACTTC	CASSYEDTLKGSYEQYF
TRBV3-1/TRBV3-2	TRBJ1-2	NA	NA	TGTGCCAGCAGCCAAGCCAGCTATGGCTACACCTTC	CASSQASYGYTF
TRBV4-1	TRBJ1-5	TRBD1	NA	TGCGCCAGCAGCCAAGAAGGTCAGGGGGCAGTCAATTTCGGTCAGCCCCAGCATTTT	CASSQEGQGAVNFGQPQHF
TRBV7-6	TRBJ1-3	NA	NA	TGTGCCAGCAGCTCTACAATCGGGGGTGACAGCTCTGGAAACACCATATATTTT	CASSSTIGGDSSGNTIYF
TRBV14	TRBJ2-1	TRBD2	NA	TGTGCCAGCAGCCGTCTAGCGGGAGTTATATACAATGAGCAGTTCTTC	CASSRLAGVIYNEQFF
TRBV2	TRBJ2-2	NA	NA	TGTGCCAGCAGTGACTTGGCAGCGAACACCGGGGAGCTGTTTTTT	CASSDLAANTGELFF
TRBV18	TRBJ2-6	NA	NA	TGTGCCAGCTCACGGGGAGCTGGGGCCAACGTCCTGACTTTC	CASSRGAGANVLTF
TRBV18	TRBJ2-7	TRBD1	NA	TGTGCCAGCGGGCACAGGGGTTCCTACGAGCAGTACTTC	CASGHRGSYEQYF
TRBV2	TRBJ2-1	NA	NA	TGTGCCAGCAGATTTGGGGGCCCCAATGAGCAGTTCTTC	CASRFGGPNEQFF
TRBV28	TRBJ2-7	TRBD2	NA	TGTGCCAGCAGTACCTCGACGACTAGCGGTCCCTACGAGCAGTACTTC	CASSTSTTSGPYEQYF
TRBV6-1	TRBJ1-1	NA	NA	TGTGCCAGCAGTGAAGCGGAGGGGGAAGCTTTCTTT	CASSEAEGEAFF
TRBV11-3	TRBJ2-7	NA	NA	TGTGCCAGCGCCCCGTCTGGGGCGGAAACCAACTCCTACGAGCAGTACTTC	CASAPSGAETNSYEQYF
TRBV2	TRBJ2-7	NA	NA	TGTGCCAGCAGTGGCAGGCTTATCTCCTACGAGCAGTACTTC	CASSGRLISYEQYF
TRBV28	TRBJ2-7	TRBD2	NA	TGTGCCAGCAGTCCGACGGGACTAGCGGGGGCTTACTACGAGCAGTACTTC	CASSPTGLAGAYYEQYF
TRBV5-1	TRBJ1-2	NA	NA	TGCGCCAGCAGGTACGGGGGGGCGCCTCCCAATGGCTACACCTTC	CASRYGGAPPNGYTF
TRBV3-1/TRBV3-2	TRBJ2-1	NA	NA	TGTGCCAGCAGCCCCATTTCCAGCGGCACCTACAATGAGCAGTTCTTC	CASSPISSGTYNEQFF
TRBV10-2	TRBJ2-7	NA	few	TGCGCCAGCAGTGAAGGCGGGAACTCCTACGAGCAGTACTTC	CASSEGGNSYEQYF
TRBV19	TRBJ1-5	NA	NA	TGTGCCAGTAGTATAGGGAGTGCAGGGTTTTTAAGGCAGCCCCAGCATTTT	CASSIGSAGFLRQPQHF
TRBV7-9	TRBJ2-5	NA	many	TGTGCCAGCAGCCGAGGACAGCAGATAGAGACCCAGTACTTC	CASSRGQQIETQYF
TRBV7-9	TRBJ1-3	TRBD1	few	TGTGCCAGCAGCGTAGCGGGACAGAGAGGAAACACCATATATTTT	CASSVAGQRGNTIYF
TRBV20-1	TRBJ1-1	NA	NA	TGCAGTGCTAGTGGAGTTTTATCTGAAGCTTTCTTT	CSASGVLSEAFF
TRBV5-5	TRBJ2-2	TRBD2	NA	TGTGCCAGCAATTATCTAGCGGGATTATCCGGGGAGCTGTTTTTT	CASNYLAGLSGELFF
TRBV5-6	TRBJ2-1	TRBD1	NA	TGTGCCAGCAGCTTGTCAGGGGGTTGGGGGTTCTTC	CASSLSGGWGFF
TRBV19	TRBJ1-1	TRBD1	many	TGTGCCAGTAGTATGGGACAGGGGTTCGGCACTGAAGCTTTCTTT	CASSMGQGFGTEAFF
TRBV20-1	TRBJ2-4	TRBD1	NA	TGCAGTGCTAGTGGGACAGGAAAAAACATTCAGTACTTC	CSASGTGKNIQYF
TRBV19	TRBJ2-1	TRBD2	NA	TGTGCCAGTAGTGAGGGACTAGCGGGAGGCCATTGGTGGGGTGAGCAGTTCTTC	CASSEGLAGGHWWGEQFF
TRBV7-9	TRBJ2-7	TRBD1	NA	TGTGCCAGCAGCTCCGGACAGGGAATACCCCCCGAGCAGTACTTC	CASSSGQGIPPEQYF
TRBV10-3	TRBJ2-1	TRBD2	few	TGTGCCATCAGAGATTCTAGCGGGAGACTTGAGCAGTTCTTC	CAIRDSSGRLEQFF
TRBV5-4	TRBJ1-3	NA	NA	TGTGCCAGCAGCCGAAACCTTCCAACTGACGGGAACACCATATATTTT	CASSRNLPTDGNTIYF
TRBV7-3	TRBJ2-7	NA	NA	TGTGCCAGCAGCCCCATAACTTCCTACGAGCAGTACTTC	CASSPITSYEQYF
TRBV4-2	TRBJ2-2	NA	few	TGTGCCAGCAGCTGGGACTTGAACACCGGGGAGCTGTTTTTT	CASSWDLNTGELFF